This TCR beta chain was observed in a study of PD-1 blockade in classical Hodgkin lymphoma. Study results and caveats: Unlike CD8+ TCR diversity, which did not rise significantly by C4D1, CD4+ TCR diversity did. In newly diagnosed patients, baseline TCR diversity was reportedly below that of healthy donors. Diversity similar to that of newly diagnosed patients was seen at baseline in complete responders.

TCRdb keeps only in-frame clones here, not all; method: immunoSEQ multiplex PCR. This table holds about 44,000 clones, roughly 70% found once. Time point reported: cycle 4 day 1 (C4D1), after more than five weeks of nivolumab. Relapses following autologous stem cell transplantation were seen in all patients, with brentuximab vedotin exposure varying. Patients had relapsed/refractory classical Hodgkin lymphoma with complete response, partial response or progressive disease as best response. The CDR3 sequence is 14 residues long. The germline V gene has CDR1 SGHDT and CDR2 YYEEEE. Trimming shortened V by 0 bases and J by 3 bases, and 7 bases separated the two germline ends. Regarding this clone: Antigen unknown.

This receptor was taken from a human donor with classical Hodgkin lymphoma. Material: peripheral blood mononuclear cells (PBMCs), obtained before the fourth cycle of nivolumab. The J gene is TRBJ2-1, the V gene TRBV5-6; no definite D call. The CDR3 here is CASSLASFYNEQFF. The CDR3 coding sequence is TGTGCCAGCAGCTTGGCCTCCTTCTACAATGAGCAGTTCTTC.